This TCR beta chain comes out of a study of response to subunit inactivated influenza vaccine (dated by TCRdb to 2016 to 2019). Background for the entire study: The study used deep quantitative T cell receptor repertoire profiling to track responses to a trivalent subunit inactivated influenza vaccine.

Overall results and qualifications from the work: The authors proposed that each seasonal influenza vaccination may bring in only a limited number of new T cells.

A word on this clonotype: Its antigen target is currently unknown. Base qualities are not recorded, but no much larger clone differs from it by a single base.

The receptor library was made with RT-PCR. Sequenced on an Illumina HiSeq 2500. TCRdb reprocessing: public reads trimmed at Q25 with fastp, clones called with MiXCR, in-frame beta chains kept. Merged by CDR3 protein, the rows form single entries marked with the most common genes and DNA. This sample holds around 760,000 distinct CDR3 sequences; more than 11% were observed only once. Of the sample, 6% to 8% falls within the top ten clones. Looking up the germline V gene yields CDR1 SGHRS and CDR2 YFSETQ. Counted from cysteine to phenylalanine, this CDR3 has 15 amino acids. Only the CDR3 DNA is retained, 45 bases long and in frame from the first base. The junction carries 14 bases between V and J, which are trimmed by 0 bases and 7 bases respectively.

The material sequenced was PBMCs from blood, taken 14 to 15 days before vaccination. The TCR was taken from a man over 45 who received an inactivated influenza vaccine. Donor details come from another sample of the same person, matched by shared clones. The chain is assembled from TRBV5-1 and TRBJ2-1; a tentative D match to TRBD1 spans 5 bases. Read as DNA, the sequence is TGCGCCAGCAGCTTGGTTGCAGGGCCAGGTAATGAGCAGTTCTTC. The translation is CASSLVAGPGNEQFF.